These 23 T cell receptor beta chains came from one sample sequenced in a study of OX40 agonist ivuxolimab in advanced cancers. Only in-frame clones appear in the TCRdb table, and some are missing; sequencing was by immunoSEQ multiplex PCR. The data hold around 20,000 clones, with approximately 84% observed a single time. The source material was CD4+ or CD8+ T cells sorted from blood, sampled in a trial of the OX40 agonist ivuxolimab. The receptors come from an adult with an advanced solid tumor such as melanoma, head and neck, liver or kidney cancer.

V usage is TRBV19 and J usage is TRBJ2-1; tentative D call: TRBD1 (6 bases). This CDR3 region has 15 residues. Trimming took 5 bases from V and 2 from J, leaving 13 bases between them. The germline V gene has CDR1 LNHDA and CDR2 SQIVND (reference sequence). The CDR3 region is CASSLVQGAYNEQFF. The CDR3 region has the DNA TGTGCCAGTAGTCTGGTACAGGGCGCCTACAATGAGCAGTTCTTC. Full variable domain (outside the CDR3, taken from reference TRBV19 and TRBJ2-1): DGGITQSPKYLFRKEGQNVTLSCEQNLNHDAMYWYRQDPGQGLRLIYYSQIVNDFQKGDIAEGYSVSREKKESFPLTVTSAQKNPTAFYLCASSLVQGAYNEQFFGPGTRLTVL.

The chain is built from TRBV6-6 and TRBJ1-5, with D uncertain. The CDR3 sequence is 15 residues long. V lost 0 bases to trimming and J lost 7 bases, with 13 bases between them. CDR1 is MNHNY, CDR2 SVGAGI, per germline (reference sequence). Here the CDR3 DNA reads TGTGCCAGCAGTTACTCGCGAGGATCCGAGCAGCCCCAGCATTTT. Its protein product is CASSYSRGSEQPQHF.

The V call is TRBV9, the J call TRBJ2-7; D may be TRBD1 or TRBD2 (6 bases each). In germline, CDR1 is SGDLS, CDR2 YYNGEE. The CDR3 runs to 15 residues. V was cut by 0 bases and J by 6 bases, with 16 bases left in between. CDR3 amino acids: CASSVDDGGGLEQYF. For the CDR3, the DNA is TGTGCCAGCAGCGTAGATGACGGAGGGGGGCTCGAGCAGTACTTC. Supplemented by reference TRBV9 and TRBJ2-7, the full variable domain reads DSGVTQTPKHLITATGQRVTLRCSPRSGDLSVYWYQQSLDQGLQFLIQYYNGEERAKGNILERFSAQQFPDLHSELNLSSLELGDSALYFCASSVDDGGGLEQYFGPGTRLTVT.

DNA of the CDR3: TGTGCCAGCAGCCCCCCCCTAGCAATCACCAATGAGCAGTTCTTC. Its protein is CASSPPLAITNEQFF. The chain combines TRBV7-6 with TRBJ2-1; the D gene is possibly TRBD2 (5 bases). The CDR3 is 15 residues long. Germline V gives CDR1 SGHVS, CDR2 FNYEAQ. The V and J ends lost 5 bases and 6 bases respectively, with 17 bases between them.

The rearrangement joins TRBV7-6 to TRBJ1-1; D remains ambiguous. Trimming left V 7 bases short and J 1 base short, with 10 bases between. Germline CDR1 is SGHVS and CDR2 is FNYEAQ. The CDR3 is made up of 13 amino acids. This CDR3 is CASTGLGNTEAFF. The CDR3 nucleotides read TGTGCCAGCACCGGTTTGGGGAACACTGAAGCTTTCTTT.

The rearrangement joins TRBV6-1 to TRBJ2-7, with 10 bases lining up with TRBD1. The CDR3 has 14 amino acids. The germline gives CDR1 MNHNS, CDR2 SASEGT. Trimming took 0 bases from V and 8 from J; bases not matched to a gene: 4. In nucleotides, the CDR3 is TGTGCCAGCAGTGAAGCCGGACAGGGGGTGAAGCAGTACTTC. Translating gives CASSEAGQGVKQYF.

V gene TRBV30 combines with J gene TRBJ1-1; the D is unclear. Trimming took off 2 bases at V and 0 bases at J, with 4 bases between the two ends. Germline-derived CDR1 and CDR2 are GTSNPN and SVGIG (reference sequence). The CDR3 contains 12 residues. The CDR3 DNA sequence: TGTGCCTGGAGTCTTATGAACACTGAAGCTTTCTTT. Translating gives CAWSLMNTEAFF.

The CDR3 nucleotides read TGTGCCTGGAGTTCTAAGGACAAGAAGGTCTATGGCTACACCTTC. It encodes CAWSSKDKKVYGYTF. This chain uses TRBV30 with TRBJ1-2, with D maybe TRBD1 (5 bases). This CDR3 contains 15 residues. Trimming removed 2 bases from V and 4 bases from J, with 17 bases in between. Germline CDR1 and CDR2: GTSNPN and SVGIG (reference sequence). The full variable domain, its missing parts supplied by reference TRBV30 and TRBJ1-2, is SQTIHQWPATLVQPVGSPLSLECTVEGTSNPNLYWYRQAAGRGLQLLFYSVGIGQISSEVPQNLSASRPQDRQFILSSKKLLLSDSGFYLCAWSSKDKKVYGYTFGSGTRLTVV.

V is TRBV7-8 and J is TRBJ2-1, with D perhaps given as TRBD1 or TRBD2 (5 bases each). The germline CDR1 and CDR2 sequences are SGHVS and FQNEAQ. Trimming removed 3 bases from V and 7 bases from J, with 13 bases in between. The CDR3 has 14 amino acids. CDR3 coding DNA: TGTGCCAGCAGCTTTGAGGACTCAGGGAATGAGCAGTTCTTC. This gives the protein CASSFEDSGNEQFF.

The chain uses TRBV6-6 and TRBJ2-3; 8 bases map to TRBD1. Germline V gene sequence: CDR1 MNHNY, CDR2 SVGAGI (reference sequence). The J segment lost 4 bases and the V segment lost 4 bases, leaving 4 bases of the junction unmatched. The CDR3 is 14 residues long. CDR3 protein: CASSSDRVSDTQYF. CDR3 coding DNA: TGTGCCAGCAGTTCGGACAGGGTGTCAGATACGCAGTATTTT.

Comments on this clone: The germline gene is not matched at one end of the junction; a read error may be the cause. V is TRBV13 and J is TRBJ2-7, with 9 bases lining up with TRBD1. The CDR3 contains 15 residues. From germline, CDR1 is PRHDT and CDR2 FYEKMQ (reference sequence). The CDR3: CASSLEGQGSSEQYF. CDR3 DNA sequence: TGTGCCAGCAGCTTAGAAGGACAGGGGTCCTCCGAGCAGTACTTC.

The gene calls are TRBV27 and TRBJ1-2; D unclear. V was pared by 3 bases and J by 0 bases, with 14 bases between. Per the germline V gene, CDR1 is MNHEY and CDR2 is SMNVEV (reference sequence). This CDR3 has 16 residues. CDR3 protein: CASSFHENGANYGYTF. The CDR3 nucleotides are TGTGCCAGCAGTTTCCACGAGAACGGAGCTAACTATGGCTACACCTTC.

The chain is built from TRBV29-1 and TRBJ2-5; 10 nucleotides agree with TRBD2. Germline V lookup: CDR1 SQVTM, CDR2 ANQGSEA. The trim removed 3 bases at V and 5 bases at J, leaving 9 bases unmatched. This CDR3 has 15 residues. The CDR3 DNA sequence: TGCAGCGTTGATAATCCCCTAGCGGGGGAGGAGACCCAGTACTTC. Residues: CSVDNPLAGEETQYF.

The table lists this clone with a few counts. The chain joins TRBV10-3 to TRBJ1-5; TRBD1 is a possible D gene (5 bases). V was shortened by 11 bases and J by 7 bases, with 18 bases between the two germline ends. The CDR3 sequence is 13 residues long. Germline V lookup: CDR1 ENHRY, CDR2 SYGVKD. The CDR3 sequence: CARAGWGAQPQHF. The CDR3 DNA follows: TGTGCCCGGGCGGGATGGGGCGCCCAGCCCCAGCATTTT.

The chain uses TRBV14 and TRBJ2-1, with 9 bases matching TRBD1. V was clipped by 6 bases and J by 8 bases; unmatched bases: 14. This CDR3 comprises 16 residues. Germline V CDR1 and CDR2: SGHDN, FVKESK. This CDR3 is CASSRSGTGRGHEQFF. The DNA of the CDR3 is TGTGCCAGCAGTCGCAGTGGGACAGGGCGAGGGCATGAGCAGTTCTTC.

The chain has TRBV29-1 and TRBJ1-2; 10 nucleotides line up with TRBD1. With V trimmed by 6 bases and J by 4 bases, 11 bases remained unmatched. Germline V gene lookup returns CDR1 SQVTM and CDR2 ANQGSEA. The CDR3 is 15 amino acids. The CDR3 reads CSVPTTGTGAYGYTF. The DNA of the CDR3 is TGCAGCGTCCCGACTACCGGGACAGGGGCCTATGGCTACACCTTC.

The chain uses TRBV7-9 and TRBJ2-3; D may be TRBD2 (6 bases). The CDR3 covers 16 residues. Trimming removed 4 bases from V and 5 bases from J, with 19 bases in between. CDR1 is SEHNR, CDR2 FQNEAQ, per germline (reference sequence). CDR3 amino acids: CASSSSGSGHVDTQYF. The CDR3, as DNA: TGTGCCAGCAGCTCTTCTGGTAGCGGTCATGTAGATACGCAGTATTTT.

CDR3 DNA sequence: TGTGCCAGCAGCCAGAACCAGGGTTCCTACGAGCAGTACTTC. This encodes CASSQNQGSYEQYF. The V and J genes are TRBV14 and TRBJ2-7; D is possibly TRBD1 (5 bases). Deletions cut 3 bases from V and 1 base from J, with 10 bases between. CDR1 is SGHDN, CDR2 FVKESK, per germline. CDR3 length equals 14 residues.

This clone was counted once. It is likely a read error, because the conserved phenylalanine at the end of the CDR3 is missing. The genes are TRBV6-5 and TRBJ2-7; D is perhaps TRBD2 (5 bases). Germline V gene lookup returns CDR1 MNHEY and CDR2 SVGAGI. The CDR3 sequence is 15 residues long. V lost 5 bases and J 0 bases, leaving 14 bases between the germline ends. CDR3 residues: CASSPLLGSSYEQYL. In DNA, the CDR3 is TGTGCCAGCAGTCCCCTTTTGGGGAGCTCCTACGAGCAGTACCTC.

This clone was seen a few times. The chain joins TRBV6-5 to TRBJ2-1; D may be TRBD1 or TRBD2 (5 bases each). Per germline, CDR1 MNHEY and CDR2 SVGAGI. This CDR3 has 12 residues. Trimming stripped 6 bases from V and 9 bases from J, with 12 bases between. CDR3 nucleotide sequence: TGTGCCAGCAGCACCGGGACGCTTGAGCAGTTCTTC. Protein product: CASSTGTLEQFF.

V and J are TRBV7-9 and TRBJ1-2; the match to TRBD1 covers 10 bases. The CDR3 extends over 16 amino acids. Trimming took 4 bases from V and 8 from J; bases not matched to a gene: 13. Germline lookup yields CDR1 SEHNR and CDR2 FQNEAQ (reference sequence). CDR3 residues: CASSSLMTGGEEGYTF. CDR3 bases: TGTGCCAGCAGCTCCCTTATGACAGGGGGCGAGGAAGGCTACACCTTC. Full variable domain (rest looked up from reference TRBV7-9 and TRBJ1-2): DTGVSQNPRHKITKRGQNVTFRCDPISEHNRLYWYRQTLGQGPEFLTYFQNEAQLEKSRLLSDRFSAERPKGSFSTLEIQRTEQGDSAMYLCASSSLMTGGEEGYTFGSGTRLTVV.

The chain employs TRBV5-1 and TRBJ1-1, with D possibly TRBD1 on 5 matching bases. V lost 3 bases and J lost 2, with 17 bases in between. The CDR3 has 16 amino acids. Germline V gene lookup returns CDR1 SGHRS and CDR2 YFSETQ. The CDR3 protein is CASSSVGGSLNTEAFF. The CDR3 DNA reads as TGCGCCAGCAGCTCCGTGGGGGGGTCACTCAACACTGAAGCTTTCTTT.

J is TRBJ1-1 and V is TRBV27; D remains unclear. The germline gives CDR1 MNHEY, CDR2 SMNVEV (reference sequence). This CDR3 is built from 11 residues. Trimming pared 6 bases from V and 1 base from J, leaving 3 bases between. CDR3 in amino acids: CASRRNTEAFF. The CDR3 DNA reads as TGTGCCAGCAGGCGGAACACTGAAGCTTTCTTT.